This T cell receptor (beta chain) originates from a study of T cell responses to AZD1222 COVID-19 vaccine. TCRdb keeps only in-frame clones here, not all; method: immunoSEQ multiplex PCR. The sample shows 95,000 to 100,000 clones, around 84% of them seen only once. The CDR3 is 19 residues long. Per germline, CDR1 ENHRY and CDR2 SYGVKD. With 6 bases removed from V and 6 bases from J, the gap between germline ends came to 30 bases. This chain uses TRBV10-3 with TRBJ2-1, with D perhaps TRBD1 or TRBD2 (8 bases each). This receptor was taken from an adult in good health. Material: peripheral blood, obtained on day 0 of AZD1222 vaccination. The CDR3 bases are TGTGCCATCAGGGACAGGGCCGTAGAGAATAGCGGGACTCGCAATGAGCAGTTCTTC. Its protein product is CAIRDRAVENSGTRNEQFF.